Detailed here is one TCR beta chain. Its antigen is still unknown. Sequencing libraries made from TCR beta cDNA carried unique molecular identifiers. T cells, 1 to 10 million of them, yielded roughly 470,000 cDNA molecules. TCRdb reprocessed the PCR reads with MiXCR, giving one entry per CDR3 protein. The data show hundreds of thousands of distinct CDR3 sequences, 25% to 30% seen once. These data belong to a study of post-analysis software for immune sequencing data. CDR1 SQVTM and CDR2 ANQGSEA come from the germline V gene. Deletions cut 7 bases from V and 2 bases from J, with 20 bases between. The CDR3 runs to 15 residues. Study-level results: Strong co-clustering by F measure was seen for same-batch samples. Five or six TRBV segments appeared more often in patients than in controls, and TRBV5-6, TRBV5-1 and TRBV20-1 were among these.

The chain couples TRBV29-1 to TRBJ1-1; D might be TRBD1 (6 bases). The sample taken for sequencing was blood. The sequence was obtained from a girl under 18 with multiple sclerosis. The CDR3 DNA sequence: TGCAGCGGGACAGACCGCAGGGCGATCAACACTGAAGCTTTCTTT. This codes for CSGTDRRAINTEAFF. The full variable domain, completed using reference TRBV29-1 and TRBJ1-1, is SAVISQKPSRDICQRGTSLTIQCQVDSQVTMMFWYRQQPGQSLTLIATANQGSEATYESGFVIDKFPISRPNLTFSTLTVSNMSPEDSSIYLCSGTDRRAINTEAFFGQGTRLTVV.